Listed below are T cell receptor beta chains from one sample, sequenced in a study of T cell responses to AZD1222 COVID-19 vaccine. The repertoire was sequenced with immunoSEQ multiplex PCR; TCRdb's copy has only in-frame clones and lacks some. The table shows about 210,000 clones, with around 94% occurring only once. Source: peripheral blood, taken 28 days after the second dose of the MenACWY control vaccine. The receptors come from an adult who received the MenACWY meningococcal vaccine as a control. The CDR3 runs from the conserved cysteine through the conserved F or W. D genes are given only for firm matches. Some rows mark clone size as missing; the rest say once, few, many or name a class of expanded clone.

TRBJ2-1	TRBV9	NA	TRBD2	CASSVVGGGPGLAVPYNEQFF	TGTGCCAGCAGCGTAGTAGGAGGGGGGCCGGGACTAGCTGTTCCCTACAATGAGCAGTTCTTC
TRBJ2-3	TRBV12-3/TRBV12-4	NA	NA	CASRSGSRSQYF	TGTGCCAGCAGGTCAGGGTCGAGGTCGCAGTATTTT
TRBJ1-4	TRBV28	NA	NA	CASSLPDTNEKLFF	TGTGCCAGCAGTTTGCCGGACACTAATGAAAAACTGTTTTTT
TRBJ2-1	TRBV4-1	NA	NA	CASGVQNEQFF	TGCGCCAGCGGGGTCCAGAATGAGCAGTTCTTC
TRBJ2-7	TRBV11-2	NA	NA	CASSLDRVYEQYF	TGTGCCAGCAGCCTGGACAGAGTCTACGAGCAGTACTTC
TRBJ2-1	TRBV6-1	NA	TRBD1	CASSGGQGATYNEQFF	TGTGCCAGCAGTGGGGGACAGGGGGCGACCTACAATGAGCAGTTCTTC
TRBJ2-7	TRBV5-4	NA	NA	CASSPGGTPYEQYF	TGTGCCAGCAGCCCTGGGGGGACCCCCTACGAGCAGTACTTC
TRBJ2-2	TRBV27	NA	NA	CASSLRRGEAGELFF	TGTGCCAGCAGTTTGCGGCGGGGTGAGGCCGGGGAGCTGTTTTTT
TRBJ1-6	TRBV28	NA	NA	CASSFSGATTPLHF	TGTGCCAGCAGTTTTTCGGGGGCGACGACACCCCTCCACTTT
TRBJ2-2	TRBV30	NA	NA	CACPFDGELFF	TGTGCCTGTCCCTTTGATGGGGAGCTGTTTTTT
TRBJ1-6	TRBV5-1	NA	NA	CASSEFLSYNSPLHF	TGCGCCAGCAGCGAATTCCTTTCCTATAATTCACCCCTCCACTTT
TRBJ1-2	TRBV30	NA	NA	CAYTRGALLDGYTF	TGTGCCTATACTCGAGGGGCTCTGTTGGATGGCTACACCTTC
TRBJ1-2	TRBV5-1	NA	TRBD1	CASSLLGQGIDSYGYTF	TGCGCCAGCAGCTTGCTAGGACAGGGGATCGACTCCTATGGCTACACCTTC
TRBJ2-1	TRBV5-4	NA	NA	CASSHLGQLEQFF	TGTGCCAGCAGCCACCTCGGCCAGTTGGAGCAGTTCTTC
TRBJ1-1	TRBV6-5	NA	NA	CASSYHRGVGGTEAFF	TGTGCCAGCAGTTACCATCGAGGGGTCGGGGGCACTGAAGCTTTCTTT
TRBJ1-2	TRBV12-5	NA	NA	CASGSGGGLDYYGYTF	TGTGCTAGTGGCTCCGGGGGGGGCCTAGACTACTATGGCTACACCTTC
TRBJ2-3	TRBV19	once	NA	CASSNPASGTDTQYF	TGTGCCAGTAGTAACCCAGCGAGCGGCACAGATACGCAGTATTTT
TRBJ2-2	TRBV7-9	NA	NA	CASSPRRGGGELFF	TGTGCCAGCAGCCCTCGGAGGGGTGGCGGGGAGCTGTTTTTT